The 24 T cell receptor beta chains below were found in one sample sequenced in a study of T cells after yellow fever vaccination. TCRdb ran MiXCR on the 5' RACE reads and lists one entry per CDR3 protein. The sample holds hundreds of thousands of distinct CDR3 sequences, around 13% seen once. The sequencing here drew on CD4+ T cells sorted from PBMCs, taken 15 days after the yellow fever booster vaccination. The receptor source for this set is a man aged 18 to 29 who received the YFV17D yellow fever vaccine.

The chain recombines TRBV5-4 with TRBJ2-1; D not certain. CDR3 length: 15 residues. CDR1 and CDR2 (germline): SGHNT, YYREEE (reference sequence). Trimming left V 5 bases short and J 9 bases short, with 21 bases between. The CDR3 nucleotides read TGTGCCAGCAGGAGAGAGGTGCAGGACCTCGGTGAGCAGTTCTTC. Translating gives CASRREVQDLGEQFF. Full variable domain (rest looked up from reference TRBV5-4 and TRBJ2-1): ETGVTQSPTHLIKTRGQQVTLRCSSQSGHNTVSWYQQALGQGPQFIFQYYREEENGRGNFPPRFSGLQFPNYSSELNVNALELDDSALYLCASRREVQDLGEQFFGPGTRLTVL.

The rearrangement links TRBV5-1 to TRBJ2-7, with D perhaps matching TRBD1 or TRBD2 (5 bases each). Germline V gives CDR1 SGHRS, CDR2 YFSETQ. There are 14 residues in the CDR3. V shed 5 bases and J shed 2 bases, with 14 bases lying between them. CDR3 protein: CASSLKLGPYEQYF. CDR3 coding DNA: TGCGCCAGCAGTCTGAAGTTGGGACCCTACGAGCAGTACTTC. Full variable domain (remainder filled in from reference TRBV5-1 and TRBJ2-7): KAGVTQTPRYLIKTRGQQVTLSCSPISGHRSVSWYQQTPGQGLQFLFEYFSETQRNKGNFPGRFSGRQFSNSRSEMNVSTLELGDSALYLCASSLKLGPYEQYFGPGTRLTVT.

V usage is TRBV7-2 and J usage is TRBJ2-3; D gene ambiguous. Per germline, CDR1 SGHTA and CDR2 FQGNSA. The CDR3 length is 15 residues. Between the trimmed V and J ends, which lost 1 base and 6 bases, there was a span of 14 bases. The chain's CDR3 is CASSLGPQRTDTQYF. The CDR3 bases are TGTGCCAGCAGCTTAGGACCCCAGAGGACGGATACGCAGTATTTT.

There are a few counts of this clonotype. This sequence joins TRBV5-1 and TRBJ1-4, with a tentative D call TRBD1 (6 bases). From germline, CDR1 is SGHRS and CDR2 YFSETQ. V was shortened by 4 bases and J by 6 bases, with 16 bases between the two germline ends. This CDR3 is 15 amino acids long. The CDR3 DNA reads TGCGCCAGCAGCCCCCACAGGGTCCAGGATGAAAAACTGTTTTTT. Protein sequence: CASSPHRVQDEKLFF.

Only a few counts were recorded for this clonotype. V and J are TRBV15 and TRBJ2-1; D unresolved. V was trimmed by 6 bases and J by 2 bases, leaving 8 bases between them. The CDR3 is 13 residues long. Germline-derived CDR1 and CDR2 are LNHNV and YYDKDF (reference sequence). The CDR3 DNA reads TGTGCCACCAGAGCCAGGACCTACAATGAGCAGTTCTTC. Its translation: CATRARTYNEQFF.

This chain joins TRBV7-2 and TRBJ2-7; a weak D match, TRBD2 (6 bases). Germline CDR1 is SGHTA and CDR2 is FQGNSA. V lost 7 bases and J lost 0, with 13 bases in between. The length of the CDR3 is 14 residues. The CDR3 DNA reads TGTGCCAGCACCTCGCCCGGGAGCTCCTACGAGCAGTACTTC. The encoded protein is CASTSPGSSYEQYF. The variable domain in full, with the rest retrieved from reference TRBV7-2 and TRBJ2-7, is GAGVSQSPSNKVTEKGKDVELRCDPISGHTALYWYRQSLGQGLEFLIYFQGNSAPDKSGLPSDRFSAERTGGSVSTLTIQRTQQEDSAVYLCASTSPGSSYEQYFGPGTRLTVT.

The chain combines TRBV6-2 or TRBV6-3 with TRBJ2-7; D might be TRBD2 (5 bases). The V and J ends lost 6 bases and 4 bases respectively, with 16 bases between them. Germline CDR1 is MNHEY and CDR2 is SVGEGT. The CDR3 contains 14 residues. CDR3 amino acids: CASSASGGGYEQYV. CDR3 bases: TGTGCCAGCAGCGCGTCAGGAGGAGGATACGAGCAGTACGTC.

The J gene is TRBJ2-7, the V gene TRBV9; 9 nucleotides line up with TRBD2. Germline V gene data show CDR1 as SGDLS and CDR2 as YYNGEE. J was trimmed by 0 bases and V by 0 bases; bases with no gene match: 4. The CDR3 extends over 16 amino acids. CDR3 in amino acids: CASSVGDSGGSYEQYF. CDR3 sequence (DNA): TGTGCCAGCAGCGTAGGGGATAGCGGGGGCTCCTACGAGCAGTACTTC.

This clonotype showed up just once. The chain has TRBV5-1 and TRBJ1-3; a possible D gene is TRBD1 (6 bases). V was clipped by 2 bases and J by 0 bases, with 9 bases between them. The germline V gene encodes CDR1 SGHRS and CDR2 YFSETQ. This CDR3 has 15 residues. The chain's CDR3 is CASSFAGASGNTIYF. DNA of the CDR3: TGCGCCAGCAGCTTTGCAGGGGCCTCTGGAAACACCATATATTTT.

This clonotype has only a few counts. This chain connects TRBV3-1 to TRBJ2-4; D remains ambiguous. This CDR3 has 12 amino acids. Germline-derived CDR1 and CDR2 are LGHDT and YNNKEL (reference sequence). V lost 1 base to trimming and J lost 13 bases, with 11 bases between them. The CDR3 is CASSQVSREQYF. The CDR3 DNA follows: TGTGCCAGCAGCCAAGTGAGTAGGGAACAGTACTTC.

This clonotype showed up just a few times. The chain combines TRBV6-2 or TRBV6-3 with TRBJ1-2; D unclear. Germline-derived CDR1 and CDR2 are MNHEY and SVGEGT. V lost 2 bases and J 4 bases, leaving 5 bases between the germline ends. CDR3 length: 12 amino acids. The CDR3 DNA reads as TGTGCCAGCAGTTACGAAATCTATGGCTACACCTTC. Amino acid sequence: CASSYEIYGYTF.

This clonotype was detected many times. The chain joins TRBV7-2 to TRBJ2-7, with TRBD1 as a possible D gene (6 bases). The CDR3 has 13 residues. Germline assignment: CDR1 SGHTA and CDR2 FQGNSA. V was shortened by 7 bases and J by 4 bases, with 14 bases between the two germline ends. CDR3 sequence: CASTTGTRYEQYF. CDR3 bases: TGTGCCAGCACCACCGGGACACGGTACGAGCAGTACTTC.

In DNA form, the CDR3 reads TGTGCCACCCGACAGGGGGTTGATAACTATGGCTACACCTTC. It yields the protein CATRQGVDNYGYTF. The chain has TRBV6-5 and TRBJ1-2; 9 bases fit TRBD1. Per germline, CDR1 MNHEY and CDR2 SVGAGI. The V and J ends lost 10 bases and 1 base, in that order; junction bases with no gene match: 7. This CDR3 is built from 14 residues.

This clonotype was recorded at least ten times. The chain joins TRBV4-3 to TRBJ1-1; no firm D call. The germline V gene has CDR1 LGHNA and CDR2 YSLEER. Deletions cut 0 bases from V and 6 bases from J, with 20 bases between. The CDR3 is 17 amino acids. The CDR3 sequence is CASSQEAARRGQAEAFF. CDR3 nucleotides: TGCGCCAGCAGCCAAGAGGCTGCGAGAAGAGGGCAAGCTGAAGCTTTCTTT.

V is TRBV6-5 and J is TRBJ2-7, with TRBD1 as a possible D gene (5 bases). The germline gives CDR1 MNHEY, CDR2 SVGAGI. The CDR3 runs to 14 residues. Trimming removed 4 bases from V and 3 bases from J, with 13 bases in between. The chain's CDR3 is CASSSNGALYEQYF. Written as DNA, the CDR3 is TGTGCCAGCAGTTCTAATGGGGCACTCTACGAGCAGTACTTC.

V and J are TRBV5-1 and TRBJ2-2; D is uncertain. The CDR3 covers 14 residues. V was clipped by 1 base and J by 3 bases, with 7 bases between them. Per the germline V gene, CDR1 is SGHRS and CDR2 is YFSETQ. The CDR3 bases are TGCGCCAGCAGCTTGCAATCGGACACCGGGGAGCTGTTTTTT. Translation: CASSLQSDTGELFF.

The CDR3 bases are TGCGCCAGCAGCCCATCGGGACAGGGGGTCGGCATTCAGTACTTC. It translates to CASSPSGQGVGIQYF. The genes are TRBV4-1 and TRBJ2-4; 11 bases match TRBD1. The V gene end was trimmed by 4 bases and the J gene end by 9 bases; junction bases not matched to a gene: 8. Germline V gene data show CDR1 as MGHRA and CDR2 as YSYEKL. The CDR3 has 15 residues.

This clonotype was picked up a small number of times. The chain joins TRBV4-3 to TRBJ2-5, with a possible D match to TRBD2 (7 bases). Trimming left V 0 bases short and J 5 bases short, with 25 bases between. The CDR3 runs 19 residues. CDR1 and CDR2 (germline): LGHNA, YSLEER. The CDR3 nucleotides are TGCGCCAGCAGCCAAGAAATCGGACTAGACGGGGGGCTCATGGAGACCCAGTACTTC. This translates into CASSQEIGLDGGLMETQYF.

This clonotype was seen more than once but under ten times. As DNA, the CDR3 is TGTGCCAGCTCACCACCGTATCGGACAGACTTCAACACTGAAGCTTTCTTT. Its protein is CASSPPYRTDFNTEAFF. V gene TRBV18 combines with J gene TRBJ1-1; perhaps TRBD1 as D (6 bases). The CDR3 sequence is 17 residues long. The germline V gene has CDR1 KGHSH and CDR2 LQKENI. V lost 0 bases and J 2 bases, leaving 16 bases between the germline ends. Full variable domain (remainder filled in from reference TRBV18 and TRBJ1-1): NAGVMQNPRHLVRRRGQEARLRCSPMKGHSHVYWYRQLPEEGLKFMVYLQKENIIDESGMPKERFSAEFPKEGPSILRIQQVVRGDSAAYFCASSPPYRTDFNTEAFFGQGTRLTVV.

This clonotype was seen many times. V gene TRBV5-1 combines with J gene TRBJ2-2; D ambiguous. Germline-derived CDR1 and CDR2 are SGHRS and YFSETQ. This CDR3 is 14 amino acids long. Trimming removed 4 bases at V and 2 bases at J, with 9 bases between. CDR3 in DNA: TGCGCCAGCAGCCCCGGGCATAACACCGGGGAGCTGTTTTTT. Translating gives CASSPGHNTGELFF.

At least ten counts were recorded for this clonotype. The chain is built from TRBV4-2 and TRBJ2-5; 12 bases align to TRBD2. Looked up from germline, CDR1 is LGHNA and CDR2 is YNFKEQ. The CDR3 contains 16 residues. Trimming cost V 1 base and J 5 bases; bases outside gene matches: 5. The chain's CDR3 is CASSQASGGAPETQYF. The CDR3 DNA reads as TGTGCCAGCAGCCAAGCTAGCGGGGGGGCCCCGGAGACCCAGTACTTC.

This clonotype was detected only a few times. V and J are TRBV29-1 and TRBJ1-1; 8 positions agree with TRBD1. This CDR3 has 13 residues. Germline loops: CDR1 SQVTM, CDR2 ANQGSEA. J gave up 5 bases and V 5 bases, and 7 bases lay outside the gene matches. CDR3 protein: CSVSGQGGTEAFF. Here the CDR3 DNA reads TGCAGCGTTTCCGGACAGGGAGGGACTGAAGCTTTCTTT.

The chain is built from TRBV12-3 or TRBV12-4 and TRBJ2-1; weak D call: TRBD1 (5 bases). CDR3 length: 16 amino acids. V gave up 4 bases and J gave up 1 base, with 14 bases separating them. The CDR3 DNA is TGTGCCAGCAGTTCTATCTCAGGGTTGTCCTACAATGAGCAGTTCTTC. This gives the protein CASSSISGLSYNEQFF.

The table lists this clonotype with a few counts. This sequence joins TRBV4-3 and TRBJ2-2; 9 nucleotides line up with TRBD1. The J segment lost 7 bases and the V segment lost 4 bases, leaving 16 bases of the junction unmatched. The CDR3 is 18 residues long. The germline CDR1 and CDR2 sequences are LGHNA and YSLEER. DNA for the CDR3: TGCGCCAGCAGCCGAGAGGCAAAGGGACAGGGAGGTGTCGGGGAGCTGTTTTTT. As protein: CASSREAKGQGGVGELFF.